This T cell receptor beta chain derives from a study of T-cell reconstitution after alpha-beta-depleted transplantation in children. The CDR3 has 12 amino acids. Germline CDR1 reads LGHDT; CDR2 reads YNNKEL (reference sequence). Trimming took 7 bases from V and 14 from J, leaving 20 bases between them. During its preparation, the TCRbeta library received unique molecular identifiers. TCRdb itself ran the PCR reads through MiXCR, one entry per CDR3 protein. The data contain over 550,000 distinct CDR3 sequences, under 12% of them singletons. This TCR was sampled from a human donor who donated a stem cell graft to a child with acute myeloid leukemia. J is TRBJ1-2 and V is TRBV3-1; TRBD1 is a possible D gene (5 bases). The material was PBMCs from the stem cell graft donor, obtained from the stem cell graft. The chain's CDR3 is CASMGGAIPLTF. CDR3 coding DNA: TGTGCCAGCATGGGAGGGGCCATACCTCTAACCTTC.